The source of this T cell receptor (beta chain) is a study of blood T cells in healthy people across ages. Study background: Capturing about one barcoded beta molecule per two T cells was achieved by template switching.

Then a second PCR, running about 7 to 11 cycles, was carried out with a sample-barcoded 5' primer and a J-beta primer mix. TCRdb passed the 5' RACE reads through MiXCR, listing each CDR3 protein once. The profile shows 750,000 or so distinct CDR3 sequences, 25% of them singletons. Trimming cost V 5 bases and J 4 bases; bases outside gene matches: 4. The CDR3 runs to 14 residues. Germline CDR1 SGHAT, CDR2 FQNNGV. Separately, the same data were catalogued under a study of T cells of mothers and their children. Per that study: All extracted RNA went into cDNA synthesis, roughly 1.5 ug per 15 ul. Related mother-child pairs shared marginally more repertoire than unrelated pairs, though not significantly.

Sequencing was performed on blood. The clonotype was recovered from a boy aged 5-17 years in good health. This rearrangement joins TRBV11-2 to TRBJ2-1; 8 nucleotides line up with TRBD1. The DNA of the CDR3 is TGTGCCAGCAGCGGAGGACAGGGATACAATGAGCAGTTCTTC. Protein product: CASSGGQGYNEQFF.